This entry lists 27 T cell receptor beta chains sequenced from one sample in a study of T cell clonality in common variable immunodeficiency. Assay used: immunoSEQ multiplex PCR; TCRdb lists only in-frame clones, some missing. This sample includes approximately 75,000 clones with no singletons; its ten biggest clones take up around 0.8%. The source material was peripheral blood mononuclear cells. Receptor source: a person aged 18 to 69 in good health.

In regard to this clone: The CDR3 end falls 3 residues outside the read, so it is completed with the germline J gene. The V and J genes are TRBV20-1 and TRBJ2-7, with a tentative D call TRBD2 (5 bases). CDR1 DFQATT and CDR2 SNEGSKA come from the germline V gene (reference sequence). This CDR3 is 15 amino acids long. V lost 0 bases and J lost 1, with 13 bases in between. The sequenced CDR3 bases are TGCAGTGCTAGAGATATTAGCGAGGCTTCCTACGAG. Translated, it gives CSARDISEASYE. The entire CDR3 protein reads CSARDISEASYEQYF.

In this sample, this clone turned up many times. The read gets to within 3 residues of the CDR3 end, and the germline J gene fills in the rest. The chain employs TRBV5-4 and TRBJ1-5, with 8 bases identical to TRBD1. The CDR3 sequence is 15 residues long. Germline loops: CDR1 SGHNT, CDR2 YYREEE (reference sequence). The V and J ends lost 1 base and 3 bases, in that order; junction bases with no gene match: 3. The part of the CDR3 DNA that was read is TGTGCCAGCAGCTTGCAGGGGGCTAACAATCAGCCC. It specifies CASSLQGANNQP. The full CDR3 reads CASSLQGANNQPQHF.

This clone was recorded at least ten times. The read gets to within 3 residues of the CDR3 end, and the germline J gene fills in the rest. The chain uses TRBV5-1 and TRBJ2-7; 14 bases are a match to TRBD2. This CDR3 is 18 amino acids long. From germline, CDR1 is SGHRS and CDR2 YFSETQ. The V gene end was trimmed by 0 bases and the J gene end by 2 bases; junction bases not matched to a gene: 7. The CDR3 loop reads CASSLALGLAGGAYEQYF. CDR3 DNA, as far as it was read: TGCGCCAGCAGCTTGGCACTCGGACTAGCGGGAGGAGCCTACGAG.

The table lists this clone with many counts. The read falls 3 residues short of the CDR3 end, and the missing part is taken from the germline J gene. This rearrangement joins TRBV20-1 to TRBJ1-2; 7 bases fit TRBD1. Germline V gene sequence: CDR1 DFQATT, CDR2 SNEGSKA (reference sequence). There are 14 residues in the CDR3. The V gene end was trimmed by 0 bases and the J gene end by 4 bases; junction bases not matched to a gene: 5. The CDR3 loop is CSARDHRGPYGYTF. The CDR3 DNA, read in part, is TGCAGTGCTAGAGACCACAGGGGACCCTATGGC.

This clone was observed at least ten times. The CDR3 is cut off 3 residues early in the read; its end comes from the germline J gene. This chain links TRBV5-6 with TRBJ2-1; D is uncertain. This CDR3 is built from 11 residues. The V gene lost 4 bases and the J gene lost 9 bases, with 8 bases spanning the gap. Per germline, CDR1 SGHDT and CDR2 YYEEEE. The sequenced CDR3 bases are TGTGCCAGCAGCACGGGTGGTGAG. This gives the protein CASSTGGE. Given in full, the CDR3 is CASSTGGEQFF.

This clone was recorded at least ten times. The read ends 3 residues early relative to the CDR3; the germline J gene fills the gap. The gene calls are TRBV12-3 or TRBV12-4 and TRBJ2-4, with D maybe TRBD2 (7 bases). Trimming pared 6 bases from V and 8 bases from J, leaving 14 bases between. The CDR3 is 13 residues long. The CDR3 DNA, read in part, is TGTGCCAGCAGCCCTGGGGGGGCGCACATT. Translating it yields CASSPGGAHI. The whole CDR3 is CASSPGGAHIQYF.

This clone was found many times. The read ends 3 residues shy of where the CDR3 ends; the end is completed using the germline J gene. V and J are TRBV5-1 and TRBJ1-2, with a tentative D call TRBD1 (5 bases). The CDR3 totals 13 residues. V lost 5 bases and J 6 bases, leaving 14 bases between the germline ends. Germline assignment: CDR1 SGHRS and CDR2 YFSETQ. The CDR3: CASSPGGLNGYTF. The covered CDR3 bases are TGCGCCAGCAGTCCGGGGGGTCTCAATGGC.

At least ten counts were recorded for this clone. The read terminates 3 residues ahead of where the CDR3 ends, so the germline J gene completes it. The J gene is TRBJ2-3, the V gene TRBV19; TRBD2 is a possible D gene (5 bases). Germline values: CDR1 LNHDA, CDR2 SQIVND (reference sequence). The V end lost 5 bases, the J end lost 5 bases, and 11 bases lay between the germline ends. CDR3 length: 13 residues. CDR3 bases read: TGTGCCAGTAGTTGGACTGGGGTAGATACG. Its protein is CASSWTGVDT. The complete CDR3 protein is CASSWTGVDTQYF.

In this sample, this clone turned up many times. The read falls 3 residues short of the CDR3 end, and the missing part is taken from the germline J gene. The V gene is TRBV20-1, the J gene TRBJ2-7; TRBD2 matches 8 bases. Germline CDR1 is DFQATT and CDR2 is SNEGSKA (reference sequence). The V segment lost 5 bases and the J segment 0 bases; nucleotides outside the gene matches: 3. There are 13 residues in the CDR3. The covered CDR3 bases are TGCAGTGCTCCAGCGGGAGACTCCTACGAG. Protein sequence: CSAPAGDSYE. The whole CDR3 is CSAPAGDSYEQYF.

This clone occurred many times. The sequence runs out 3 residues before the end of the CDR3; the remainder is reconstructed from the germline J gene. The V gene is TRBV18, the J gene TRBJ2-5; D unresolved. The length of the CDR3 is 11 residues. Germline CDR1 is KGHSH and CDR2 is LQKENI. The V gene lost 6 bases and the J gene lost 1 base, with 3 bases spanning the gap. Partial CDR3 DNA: TGTGCCAGCTCCGTCCAAGAGACC. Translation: CASSVQET. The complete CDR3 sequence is CASSVQETQYF.

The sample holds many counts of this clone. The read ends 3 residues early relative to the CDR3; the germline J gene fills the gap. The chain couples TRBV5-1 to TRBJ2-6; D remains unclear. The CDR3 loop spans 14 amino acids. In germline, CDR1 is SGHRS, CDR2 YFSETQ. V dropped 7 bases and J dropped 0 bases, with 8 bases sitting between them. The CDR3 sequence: CASHFGSGANVLTF. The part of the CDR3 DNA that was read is TGCGCCAGCCACTTTGGCTCTGGGGCCAACGTC.

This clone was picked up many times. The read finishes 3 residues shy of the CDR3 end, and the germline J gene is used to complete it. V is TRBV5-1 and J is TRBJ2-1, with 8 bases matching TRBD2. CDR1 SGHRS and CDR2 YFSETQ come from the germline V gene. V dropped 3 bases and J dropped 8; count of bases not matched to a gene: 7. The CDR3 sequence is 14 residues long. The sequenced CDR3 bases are TGCGCCAGCAGCTCATCGGGGGGGAGCTATGAG. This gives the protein CASSSSGGSYE. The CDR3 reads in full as CASSSSGGSYEQFF.

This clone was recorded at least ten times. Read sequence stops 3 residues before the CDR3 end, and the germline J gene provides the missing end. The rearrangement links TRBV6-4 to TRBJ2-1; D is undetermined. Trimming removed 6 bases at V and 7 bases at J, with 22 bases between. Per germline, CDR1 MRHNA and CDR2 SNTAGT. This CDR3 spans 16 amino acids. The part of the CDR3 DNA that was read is TGTGCCAGCAGCCCCGAAGAAACCACCTTGCGGAATGAG. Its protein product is CASSPEETTLRNE. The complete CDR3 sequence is CASSPEETTLRNEQFF.

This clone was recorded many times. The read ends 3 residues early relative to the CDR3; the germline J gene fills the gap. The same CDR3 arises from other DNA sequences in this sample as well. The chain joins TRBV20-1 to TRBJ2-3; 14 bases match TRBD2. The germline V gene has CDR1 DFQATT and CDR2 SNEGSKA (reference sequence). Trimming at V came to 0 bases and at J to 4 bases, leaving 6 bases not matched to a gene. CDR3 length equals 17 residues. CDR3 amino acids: CSARDPGTSGSPDTQYF. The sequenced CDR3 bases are TGCAGTGCTAGAGACCCCGGGACTAGCGGGAGTCCAGATACG.

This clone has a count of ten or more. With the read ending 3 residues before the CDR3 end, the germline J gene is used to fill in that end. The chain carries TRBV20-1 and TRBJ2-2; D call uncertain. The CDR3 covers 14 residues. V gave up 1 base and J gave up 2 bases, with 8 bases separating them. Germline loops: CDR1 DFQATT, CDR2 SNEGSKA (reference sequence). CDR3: CSARAVANTGELFF. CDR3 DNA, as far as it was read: TGCAGTGCTAGAGCAGTGGCTAACACCGGGGAG.

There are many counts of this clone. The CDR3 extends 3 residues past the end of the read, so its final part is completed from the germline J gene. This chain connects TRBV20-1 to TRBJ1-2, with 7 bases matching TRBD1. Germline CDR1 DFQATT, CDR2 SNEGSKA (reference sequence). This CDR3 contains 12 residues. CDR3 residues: CSAFDRDVGYTF. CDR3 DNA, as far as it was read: TGCAGTGCCTTCGACAGGGACGTCGGC.

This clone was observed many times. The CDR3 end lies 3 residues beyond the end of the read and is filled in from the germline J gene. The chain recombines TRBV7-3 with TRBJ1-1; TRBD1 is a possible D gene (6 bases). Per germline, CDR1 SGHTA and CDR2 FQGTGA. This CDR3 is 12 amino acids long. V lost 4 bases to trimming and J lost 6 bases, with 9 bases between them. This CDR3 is CASSYQGSEAFF. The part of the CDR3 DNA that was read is TGTGCCAGCAGCTATCAGGGGTCTGAA.

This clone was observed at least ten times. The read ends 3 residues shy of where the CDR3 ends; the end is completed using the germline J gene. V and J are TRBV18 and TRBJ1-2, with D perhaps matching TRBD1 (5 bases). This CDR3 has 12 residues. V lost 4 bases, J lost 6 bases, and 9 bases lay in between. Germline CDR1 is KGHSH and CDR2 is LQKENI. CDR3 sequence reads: CASSQGRDGYTF. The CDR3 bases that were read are TGTGCCAGCTCACAGGGCAGGGATGGC.

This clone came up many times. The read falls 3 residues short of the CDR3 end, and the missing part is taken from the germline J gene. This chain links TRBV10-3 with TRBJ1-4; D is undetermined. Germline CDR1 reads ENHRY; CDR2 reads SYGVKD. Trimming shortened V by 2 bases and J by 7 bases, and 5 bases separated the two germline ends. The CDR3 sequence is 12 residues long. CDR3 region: CAISEVREKLFF. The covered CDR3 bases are TGTGCCATCAGTGAGGTTCGTGAAAAA.

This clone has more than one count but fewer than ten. The covered CDR3 bases are TGCAGTGCTAGAGTGCGAGCTAGCGGTAGCGAG. Its translation is CSARVRASGSE. The whole CDR3 region reads CSARVRASGSEQYF. The rearrangement uses TRBV20-1 and TRBJ2-7; 7 bases line up with TRBD2. The read ends 3 residues before the CDR3 terminus; that terminus is restored from the germline J gene. Trimming cost V 1 base and J 6 bases; bases outside gene matches: 9. Per germline, CDR1 DFQATT and CDR2 SNEGSKA (reference sequence). CDR3 length equals 14 residues.

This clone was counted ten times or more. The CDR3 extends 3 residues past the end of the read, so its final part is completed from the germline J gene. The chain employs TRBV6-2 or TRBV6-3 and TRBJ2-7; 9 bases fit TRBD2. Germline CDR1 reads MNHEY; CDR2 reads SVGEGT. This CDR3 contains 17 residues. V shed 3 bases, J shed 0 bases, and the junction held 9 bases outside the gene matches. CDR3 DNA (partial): TGTGCCAGCAGTTATCCCTCCGAGCGGGAGGTCTCCTACGAG. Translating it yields CASSYPSEREVSYE. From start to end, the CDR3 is CASSYPSEREVSYEQYF.

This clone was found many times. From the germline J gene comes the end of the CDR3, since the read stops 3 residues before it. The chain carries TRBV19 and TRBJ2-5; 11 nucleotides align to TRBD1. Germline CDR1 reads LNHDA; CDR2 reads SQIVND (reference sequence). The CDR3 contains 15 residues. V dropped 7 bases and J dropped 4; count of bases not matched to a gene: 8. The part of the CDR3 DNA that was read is TGTGCCAGTACTAGGGGACAGGGGGTCGGAGAGACC. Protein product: CASTRGQGVGET. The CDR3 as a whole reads CASTRGQGVGETQYF.

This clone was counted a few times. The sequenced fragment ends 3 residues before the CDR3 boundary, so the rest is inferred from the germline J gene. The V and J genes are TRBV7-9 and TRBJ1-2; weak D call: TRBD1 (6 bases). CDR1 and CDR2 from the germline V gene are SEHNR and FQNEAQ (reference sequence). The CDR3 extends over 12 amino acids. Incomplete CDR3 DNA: TGTGCCAGCAGCCGGGACACAGATACC. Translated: CASSRDTDT. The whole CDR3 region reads CASSRDTDTYTF. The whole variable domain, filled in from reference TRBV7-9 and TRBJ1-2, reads DTGVSQNPRHKITKRGQNVTFRCDPISEHNRLYWYRQTLGQGPEFLTYFQNEAQLEKSRLLSDRFSAERPKGSFSTLEIQRTEQGDSAMYLCASSRDTDTYTFGSGTRLTVV.

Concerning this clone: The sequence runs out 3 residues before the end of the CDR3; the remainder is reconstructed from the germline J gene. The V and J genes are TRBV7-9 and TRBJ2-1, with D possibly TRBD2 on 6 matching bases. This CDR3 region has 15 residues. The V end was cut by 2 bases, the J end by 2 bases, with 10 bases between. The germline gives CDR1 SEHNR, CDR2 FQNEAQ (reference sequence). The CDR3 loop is CASSLRTNAYNEQFF. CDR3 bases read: TGTGCCAGCAGCTTAAGGACTAATGCCTACAATGAG.

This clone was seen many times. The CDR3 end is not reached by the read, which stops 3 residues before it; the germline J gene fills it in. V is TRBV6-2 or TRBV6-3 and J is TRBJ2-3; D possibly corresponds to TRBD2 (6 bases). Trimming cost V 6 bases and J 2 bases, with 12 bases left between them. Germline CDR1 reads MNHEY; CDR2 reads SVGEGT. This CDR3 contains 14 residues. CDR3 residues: CASSQAGYTDTQYF. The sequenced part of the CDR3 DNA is TGTGCCAGCAGCCAAGCGGGTTACACAGATACG.

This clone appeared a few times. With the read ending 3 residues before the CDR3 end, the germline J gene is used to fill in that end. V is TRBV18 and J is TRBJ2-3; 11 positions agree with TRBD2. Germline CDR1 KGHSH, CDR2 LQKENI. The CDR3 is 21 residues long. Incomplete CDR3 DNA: TGTGCCAGCTCACCAAGGGGCCTAGCGGGAGGCCCTAAGAGGAGTTCAGGGGCG. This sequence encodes CASSPRGLAGGPKRSSGA. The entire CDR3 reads CASSPRGLAGGPKRSSGAQYF.

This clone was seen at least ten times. CDR3 region: CSARFRDRGSNSGANVLTF. The part of the CDR3 DNA that was read is TGCAGTGCTAGATTCCGGGACAGGGGATCCAACTCTGGGGCCAACGTC. V and J are TRBV20-1 and TRBJ2-6; 10 bases match TRBD1. Sequencing ends 3 residues short of the CDR3 end; the germline J gene provides the rest. Per germline, CDR1 DFQATT and CDR2 SNEGSKA (reference sequence). The CDR3 consists of 19 residues. V was clipped by 2 bases and J by 0 bases; unmatched bases: 10.